The clone carrying this TCR beta chain has just a few counts. Its specificity is unknown. Patients chosen for sequencing had CD8+CD57+ cells that had expanded, as shown by flow cytometry. At blood sampling, none of the patients had yet received therapy. TCR beta VDJ and CDR3 profiles were obtained from a genomic DNA template. TCRdb used MiXCR to reprocess the reads, holding one entry per CDR3 protein. The repertoire consists of about 160,000 distinct CDR3 sequences, with roughly 48% occurring once and the leading ten covering roughly 3.1%. Per the germline V gene, CDR1 is MNHEY and CDR2 is SMNVEV (reference sequence). The CDR3 runs 15 residues. Trimming took off 1 base at V and 2 bases at J, with 12 bases between the two ends. These data originate in a study of CD8+CD57+ T cells in acquired aplastic anemia. Study observations and caveats: About 29 CD8+ CDR3 sequences occurred in both the patients and the controls.

The TCR sequence derives from a human donor with aplastic anemia. The material sequenced was sorted CD4+, CD8+, or CD8+CD57+ T cells (not recorded which) from PBMCs. The rearrangement uses TRBV27 and TRBJ2-7, with D possibly matching TRBD2 (6 bases). The chain's CDR3 is CASSLYPGGTYEQYF. CDR3 DNA sequence: TGTGCCAGCAGTTTATACCCCGGCGGGACCTACGAGCAGTACTTC.